This T cell receptor beta chain appears in the sequencing data of a study of blood T cell repertoires in COVID-19. Study as a whole: Collection of acute and convalescent COVID-19 samples took place in the United States, Italy and Spain. Nucleic acid was either cDNA or gDNA, and it came from T cells, B-cell-depleted T cells, or PBMCs.

On this clone itself: The sample contains more than one DNA sequence encoding this CDR3.

Study processing details: Amplification from reference gene primers served as the basis for estimated nucleated cell counts. Sequenced by immunoSEQ multiplex PCR; TCRdb stores in-frame clones only, minus some. V and J calls and clone size are those listed in that table; D and trimming were worked out from the DNA. The repertoire holds 70,000 to 75,000 clones, with approximately 83% as singletons. Germline V lookup: CDR1 SGHTA, CDR2 FQGNSA. The CDR3 is made up of 14 amino acids. Trimming removed 1 base from V and 2 bases from J, with 9 bases in between. Sample: peripheral blood. This TCR was recovered from a man in his 70s with acute or convalescent COVID-19. The chain uses TRBV7-2 and TRBJ2-7; D may be TRBD2 (7 bases). In DNA form, the CDR3 reads TGTGCCAGCAGCTTAGAAGGGGGGGCCTACGAGCAGTACTTC. Protein product: CASSLEGGAYEQYF. Filled out from reference TRBV7-2 and TRBJ2-7, the complete variable domain reads GAGVSQSPSNKVTEKGKDVELRCDPISGHTALYWYRQSLGQGLEFLIYFQGNSAPDKSGLPSDRFSAERTGGSVSTLTIQRTQQEDSAVYLCASSLEGGAYEQYFGPGTRLTVT.